The 29 T cell receptor beta chains below were found in one sample sequenced in a study of blood T cell repertoires in COVID-19. Profiled with immunoSEQ multiplex PCR; TCRdb holds only in-frame clones, not every one. The table lists 35,000 to 50,000 clones, around 83% of them singletons. The specimen sequenced was peripheral blood. The receptors originated from a woman older than 75 with acute or convalescent COVID-19.

The chain uses TRBV14 and TRBJ2-1, with 7 bases identical to TRBD2. V dropped 1 base and J dropped 2; count of bases not matched to a gene: 8. The CDR3 contains 17 residues. CDR1 is SGHDN, CDR2 FVKESK, per germline. CDR3 bases: TGTGCCAGCAGCCAAGCAGGAGCGGGGAAGACCTACAATGAGCAGTTCTTC. Residues: CASSQAGAGKTYNEQFF.

The sample holds a few counts of this clone. The chain has TRBV18 and TRBJ2-1; 9 nucleotides align to TRBD2. CDR1 is KGHSH and CDR2 is LQKENI in the germline V gene. The CDR3 totals 14 residues. Trimming at V came to 4 bases and at J to 9 bases, leaving 7 bases not matched to a gene. CDR3 sequence: CASSLSGGRPEQFF. CDR3 nucleotide sequence: TGTGCCAGCTCACTAAGCGGGGGGCGGCCTGAGCAGTTCTTC.

The V and J genes are TRBV19 and TRBJ1-2; the match to TRBD1 covers 8 bases. Germline V gives CDR1 LNHDA, CDR2 SQIVND (reference sequence). The CDR3 consists of 14 residues. V trimming: 6 bases; J trimming: 2 bases; junction bases outside the gene matches: 5. CDR3 DNA: TGTGCCAGTAGGCCGCGACAGGGGAACTATGGCTACACCTTC. It specifies CASRPRQGNYGYTF.

V gene TRBV4-2 combines with J gene TRBJ1-1; 7 bases align to TRBD1. With 0 bases clipped from V and 3 bases from J, the junction kept 4 bases outside the gene matches. The CDR3 spans 15 residues. Germline-derived CDR1 and CDR2 are LGHNA and YNFKEQ. The CDR3 here is CASSQDDRADTEAFF. The DNA for the CDR3 is TGTGCCAGCAGCCAAGATGACAGGGCGGACACTGAAGCTTTCTTT.

V and J are TRBV29-1 and TRBJ2-3, with 11 nucleotides matching TRBD1. V shed 6 bases and J 3 bases; nucleotides not matched to a gene: 5. Germline CDR1 is SQVTM and CDR2 is ANQGSEA. The CDR3 runs 14 residues. CDR3: CSVDRDRGTDTQYF. CDR3 in DNA: TGCAGCGTGGACCGGGACAGGGGGACAGATACGCAGTATTTT.

The CDR3 bases are TGTGCCAGCAGCTTAGTTTCCGATCTAACCTACGAGCAGTACTTC. It is translated as CASSLVSDLTYEQYF. The rearrangement links TRBV11-2 to TRBJ2-7; D not resolved. Germline-derived CDR1 and CDR2 are SGHAT and FQNNGV. V lost 1 base to trimming and J lost 2 bases, with 12 bases between them. CDR3 size: 15 residues.

The genes are TRBV6-5 and TRBJ2-3; D is perhaps TRBD1 (6 bases). The CDR3 has 15 residues. V dropped 9 bases and J dropped 0 bases, with 16 bases sitting between them. Germline CDR1 is MNHEY and CDR2 is SVGAGI. The CDR3 protein is CASRRAGVSTDTQYF. The CDR3 nucleotides are TGTGCCAGTCGACGGGCAGGGGTTAGCACAGATACGCAGTATTTT.

The chain employs TRBV7-9 and TRBJ1-5; D ambiguous. Germline V lookup: CDR1 SEHNR, CDR2 FQNEAQ (reference sequence). Trimming took 1 base from V and 5 from J, leaving 12 bases between them. The CDR3 totals 15 residues. The CDR3 DNA sequence: TGTGCCAGCAGCTTAGGCGGCTTAACGGATCAGCCCCAGCATTTT. Its translation is CASSLGGLTDQPQHF.

This clone appeared a few times. Written as DNA, the CDR3 is TGTGCCAGCAGCTTAAGGAGTGGAAACACCATATATTTT. This sequence encodes CASSLRSGNTIYF. This chain joins TRBV13 and TRBJ1-3; no definite D call. The CDR3 is made up of 13 amino acids. Trimming left V 2 bases short and J 3 bases short, with 5 bases between. Germline V CDR1 and CDR2: PRHDT, FYEKMQ (reference sequence).

CDR3 DNA sequence: TGTGCCAGCAGTCAGGACAGGGTGCATGGCTACACCTTC. Amino acid sequence: CASSQDRVHGYTF. The chain links TRBV12-3 or TRBV12-4 to TRBJ1-2; 8 nucleotides align to TRBD1. Unmatched junction bases numbered 5, after V lost 5 bases and J lost 6 bases. The CDR3 loop spans 13 amino acids.

In its sample, this clone was seen a few times. The genes are TRBV3-1 (or the pseudogene TRBV3-2) and TRBJ2-1; 11 bases are shared with TRBD2. Germline CDR1 LGHDT, CDR2 YNNKEL (reference sequence). V gave up 5 bases and J gave up 8 bases; unmatched junction bases: 8. The CDR3 sequence is 15 residues long. CDR3 DNA sequence: TGTGCCAGCAGCGTTAGCGGGGGGGTTTCATATGAGCAGTTCTTC. The encoded protein is CASSVSGGVSYEQFF.

The chain has TRBV18 and TRBJ1-3; a possible D gene is TRBD1 (6 bases). Germline V CDR1 and CDR2: KGHSH, LQKENI. This CDR3 is 15 amino acids long. The V and J ends lost 3 bases and 1 base respectively, with 10 bases between them. CDR3 sequence (DNA): TGTGCCAGCTCACCCCGGACAGAGTCTGGAAACACCATATATTTT. Its translation: CASSPRTESGNTIYF. The variable domain in full, completed from reference TRBV18 and TRBJ1-3, reads NAGVMQNPRHLVRRRGQEARLRCSPMKGHSHVYWYRQLPEEGLKFMVYLQKENIIDESGMPKERFSAEFPKEGPSILRIQQVVRGDSAAYFCASSPRTESGNTIYFGEGSWLTVV.

The rearrangement uses TRBV30 and TRBJ1-1, with TRBD1 identical over 9 bases. V shed 6 bases, J shed 10 bases, and the junction held 9 bases outside the gene matches. The CDR3 length is 12 residues. The germline V gene encodes CDR1 GTSNPN and CDR2 SVGIG (reference sequence). The chain's CDR3 is CACKPQGAVAFF. Written as DNA, the CDR3 is TGTGCCTGTAAACCACAGGGGGCCGTAGCTTTCTTT.

Notes on this clone: At one end, the junction sequence differs from germline, possibly due to a read error. The V gene is TRBV11-2, the J gene TRBJ1-4, with TRBD1 identical over 8 bases. Germline V gene lookup returns CDR1 SGHAT and CDR2 FQNNGV. The CDR3 runs to 16 residues. The CDR3 nucleotides read TGTGCCAGCAGCCTAGAAGGGACAGGCCTGGGAGAAAAACTGTTTTTT. It translates to CASSLEGTGLGEKLFF.

The J gene is TRBJ2-3, the V gene TRBV11-2; 7 bases are shared with TRBD2. Germline-derived CDR1 and CDR2 are SGHAT and FQNNGV. The CDR3 covers 15 residues. The trim removed 5 bases at V and 3 bases at J, leaving 8 bases unmatched. CDR3 nucleotide sequence: TGTGCCAGCAGCCCCCAGCGGGGACTAACAGATACGCAGTATTTT. This codes for CASSPQRGLTDTQYF.

The V gene is TRBV4-2, the J gene TRBJ2-5; D gene unclear. V lost 1 base and J 5 bases, leaving 11 bases between the germline ends. This CDR3 region has 14 residues. The V gene's germline CDR1 is LGHNA and CDR2 YNFKEQ. CDR3 region: CASSQALRSETQYF. CDR3 nucleotides: TGTGCCAGCAGCCAAGCCCTTCGGTCGGAGACCCAGTACTTC.

The gene calls are TRBV6-5 and TRBJ1-2, with D maybe TRBD1 (6 bases). The CDR3 length is 15 residues. Germline V CDR1 and CDR2: MNHEY, SVGAGI. The V gene lost 0 bases and the J gene lost 2 bases, with 10 bases spanning the gap. CDR3 in DNA: TGTGCCAGCAGTTACTCGAGAGGACAGAACTATGGCTACACCTTC. Encoded protein: CASSYSRGQNYGYTF.

This rearrangement joins TRBV11-2 to TRBJ1-1, with a possible D match to TRBD1 (5 bases). CDR1 and CDR2 from the germline V gene are SGHAT and FQNNGV. V shed 1 base and J shed 2 bases, with 11 bases lying between them. The CDR3 runs to 15 residues. The CDR3 is CASSLGQGSNTEAFF. In DNA, the CDR3 is TGTGCCAGCAGCTTAGGGCAGGGAAGTAACACTGAAGCTTTCTTT.

The chain employs TRBV6-5 and TRBJ1-1; a weak D match, TRBD1 (6 bases). CDR3 size: 11 residues. Trimming stripped 4 bases from V and 8 bases from J, with 8 bases between. CDR1 MNHEY and CDR2 SVGAGI come from the germline V gene. CDR3 DNA sequence: TGTGCCAGCAGTTTAGGGACAGAAGCTTTCTTT. Its protein is CASSLGTEAFF.

This chain joins TRBV18 and TRBJ1-1; 8 bases agree with TRBD1. Per germline, CDR1 KGHSH and CDR2 LQKENI. With V trimmed by 6 bases and J by 3 bases, 6 bases remained unmatched. CDR3 length: 14 residues. CDR3 protein: CASSKDREDTEAFF. Here the CDR3 DNA reads TGTGCCAGCTCGAAGGACAGGGAAGACACTGAAGCTTTCTTT.

The rearrangement links TRBV30 to TRBJ2-5; D perhaps matches TRBD2 (6 bases). Looked up from germline, CDR1 is GTSNPN and CDR2 is SVGIG (reference sequence). This CDR3 is built from 12 residues. Trimming left V 4 bases short and J 7 bases short, with 13 bases between. CDR3 sequence (DNA): TGTGCCTGGAAACCCCCGGGAGCGACCCAGTACTTC. This sequence encodes CAWKPPGATQYF. The whole variable domain, remainder taken from reference TRBV30 and TRBJ2-5, is SQTIHQWPATLVQPVGSPLSLECTVEGTSNPNLYWYRQAAGRGLQLLFYSVGIGQISSEVPQNLSASRPQDRQFILSSKKLLLSDSGFYLCAWKPPGATQYFGPGTRLLVL.

This rearrangement joins TRBV29-1 to TRBJ2-2; no reliable D call. From germline, CDR1 is SQVTM and CDR2 ANQGSEA. Trimming took 6 bases from V and 2 from J, leaving 7 bases between them. This CDR3 is 12 amino acids long. The CDR3 DNA is TGCAGCGTAGAACCTAACACCGGGGAGCTGTTTTTT. Amino acid sequence: CSVEPNTGELFF.

Written as DNA, the CDR3 is TGTGCCAGCAGTCAGACAGGGTCGGATACGCAGTATTTT. Its protein is CASSQTGSDTQYF. The rearrangement uses TRBV5-8 and TRBJ2-3; 7 nucleotides line up with TRBD1. The CDR3 is 13 amino acids. Germline-derived CDR1 and CDR2 are SGHTS and YDEGEE. V lost 5 bases to trimming and J lost 6 bases; unmatched junction nucleotides: 6.

This chain joins TRBV5-8 and TRBJ1-1; possible D gene TRBD1, 6 bases. This CDR3 is built from 13 residues. Germline V gives CDR1 SGHTS, CDR2 YDEGEE. V was pared by 4 bases and J by 1 base, with 8 bases between. The CDR3 nucleotides are TGTGCCAGCAGCACGGGACAGAACACTGAAGCTTTCTTT. Amino acid sequence: CASSTGQNTEAFF.

The rearrangement links TRBV28 to TRBJ1-6; 7 bases line up with TRBD1. Unmatched junction bases numbered 7, after V lost 5 bases and J lost 3 bases. This CDR3 has 16 amino acids. From germline, CDR1 is MDHEN and CDR2 SYDVKM. The CDR3 bases are TGTGCCAGCAGTCCAGGGGACAGTTACTATAATTCACCCCTCCACTTT. Amino acids: CASSPGDSYYNSPLHF.

V gene TRBV7-2 combines with J gene TRBJ2-2; TRBD2 is a possible D gene (5 bases). Germline lookup yields CDR1 SGHTA and CDR2 FQGNSA. With 1 base removed from V and 4 bases from J, the gap between germline ends came to 16 bases. The CDR3 is 17 amino acids. As DNA, the CDR3 is TGTGCCAGCAGCTTAGTGGGTCCGGGGAGAGGCACCGGGGAGCTGTTTTTT. Its protein product is CASSLVGPGRGTGELFF.

The V and J genes are TRBV30 and TRBJ1-5; a possible D gene is TRBD1 (5 bases). Trimming shortened V by 1 base and J by 4 bases, and 8 bases separated the two germline ends. This CDR3 has 13 amino acids. Germline V gene data show CDR1 as GTSNPN and CDR2 as SVGIG (reference sequence). CDR3 amino acids: CAWSAGPNQPQHF. DNA for the CDR3: TGTGCCTGGAGTGCAGGGCCAAATCAGCCCCAGCATTTT.

DNA for the CDR3: TGTGCCAGCAACCCTAGCGGGGGGGCGCGGAATGAGCAGTTCTTC. This sequence encodes CASNPSGGARNEQFF. The genes are TRBV6-6 and TRBJ2-1, with TRBD2 matching 12 bases. CDR1 is MNHNY and CDR2 is SVGAGI in the germline V gene (reference sequence). The CDR3 spans 15 residues. J gave up 7 bases and V 7 bases, and 8 bases lay outside the gene matches.

The chain couples TRBV4-1 to TRBJ1-6; D gene ambiguous. Trimming took off 4 bases at V and 6 bases at J, with 10 bases between the two ends. The germline gives CDR1 MGHRA, CDR2 YSYEKL. This CDR3 contains 14 residues. DNA for the CDR3: TGCGCCAGCAGCCCCGAAGGAGGTAATTCACCCCTCCACTTT. This encodes CASSPEGGNSPLHF.